The clone carrying this TCR beta chain was observed a handful of times. Antigen unknown. The CDR3 consists of 15 residues. Trimming cost V 3 bases and J 6 bases; bases outside gene matches: 5. In germline, CDR1 is MNHNS, CDR2 SASEGT. This record belongs to a study of PD-1 blockade in classical Hodgkin lymphoma. The study, taken as a whole, reports: There was a significant rise in CD4+ TCR diversity by C4D1, with no such rise for CD8+.

Assay used: immunoSEQ multiplex PCR; TCRdb lists only in-frame clones, some missing. This table has approximately 73,000 clones, around 93% appearing once. After autologous stem cell transplantation all patients relapsed, and prior brentuximab vedotin exposure differed between cohorts. This TCR was sampled from a human donor with classical Hodgkin lymphoma. Source: peripheral blood mononuclear cells (PBMCs), taken at baseline. This rearrangement joins TRBV6-1 to TRBJ2-2; TRBD2 aligns across 9 bases. CDR3 sequence (DNA): TGTGCCAGCAGTGACATAGCGGGGGTCCCCGGGGAGCTGTTTTTT. Its translation is CASSDIAGVPGELFF.